This TCR beta chain came from a study of T cell changes during pregnancy in multiple sclerosis. Clones were sequenced by immunoSEQ multiplex PCR, and TCRdb holds only the in-frame ones, with some missing. This sample has fewer than 40,000 clones, with 90% found just once. This sequence originates from a female donor with multiple sclerosis, enrolled in a pregnancy study. Source: CD4+ T cells from peripheral blood mononuclear cells, taken in the second trimester of pregnancy.

CDR3 region: CASSLGEGAIKETQYF. CDR3 bases: TGTGCCAGCAGCTTAGGAGAGGGGGCAATAAAAGAGACCCAGTACTTC. This rearrangement joins TRBV7-2 to TRBJ2-5, with 7 bases aligning to TRBD1. Trimming cost V 1 base and J 3 bases; bases outside gene matches: 8. CDR3 length equals 16 residues. Looked up from germline, CDR1 is SGHTA and CDR2 is FQGNSA.